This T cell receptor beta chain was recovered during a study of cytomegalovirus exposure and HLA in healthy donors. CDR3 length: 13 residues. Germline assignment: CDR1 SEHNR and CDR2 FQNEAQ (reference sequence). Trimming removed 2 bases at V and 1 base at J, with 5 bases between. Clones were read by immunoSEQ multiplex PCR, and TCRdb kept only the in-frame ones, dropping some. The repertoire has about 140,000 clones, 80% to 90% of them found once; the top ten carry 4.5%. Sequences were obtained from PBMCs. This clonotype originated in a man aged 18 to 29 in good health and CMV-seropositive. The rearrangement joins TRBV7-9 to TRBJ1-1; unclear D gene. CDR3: CASSLSKNTEAFF. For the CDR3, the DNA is TGTGCCAGCAGCTTATCAAAGAACACTGAAGCTTTCTTT.